Below, 2 T cell receptor beta chains from the same sample are listed, as sequenced in a study of early T cells in non-severe SARS-CoV-2 infection (TCRdb year 2021). The library was made by 5' RACE. The instrument was a NextSeq 500. TCRdb reprocessed the public reads (quality trimming at Q25 with fastp, clone calling with MiXCR) and kept in-frame beta chains. Every entry covers one CDR3 protein and lists the most common genes and DNA from its rows. Within this sample are tens of thousands of distinct CDR3 sequences, with almost 5.5% of them counted one time only. The ten top clones hold approximately 5.7% of the sample. Sequencing was performed on whole blood, taken at baseline. The origin of the receptors is an adult who was a healthcare worker with PCR-confirmed SARS-CoV-2 infection or an uninfected control (not recorded which).

This clonotype was recorded at least ten times. J is TRBJ2-2 and V is TRBV6-5; D gene ambiguous. The CDR3 loop spans 12 amino acids. The germline gives CDR1 MNHEY, CDR2 SVGAGI. V lost 6 bases, J lost 6 bases, and 8 bases lay in between. CDR3 nucleotide sequence: TGTGCCAGCAGACAAATACCCGGGGAGCTGTTTTTT. Protein: CASRQIPGELFF.

The sample holds many counts of this clonotype. CDR3 amino acids: CASSLDPRDMRADTQYF. In DNA, the CDR3 is TGTGCCAGCAGCTTAGATCCCAGGGATATGCGGGCAGATACGCAGTATTTT. V gene TRBV11-2 combines with J gene TRBJ2-3; possibly TRBD1 or TRBD2 for D (5 bases each). This CDR3 contains 17 residues. Trimming left V 0 bases short and J 4 bases short, with 17 bases between. Germline V gene lookup returns CDR1 SGHAT and CDR2 FQNNGV.